This TCR beta chain was recovered during a study of metastatic and nonmetastatic thyroid tumors. Study-level information: Across peripheral blood and tumor or nodule tissue samples taken from malignant and benign thyroid patients, the repertoires were compared with one another. Study-level results: A significant increase in TCR beta diversity was reportedly seen in malignant thyroid tumors relative to benign nodules, in blood and tumor.

V was clipped by 6 bases and J by 6 bases; unmatched bases: 11. Per the germline V gene, CDR1 is SQVTM and CDR2 is ANQGSEA. The CDR3 length is 14 residues. This clone rates as medium-sized. What it binds is unknown. In the source study's methods: A classifier for distant metastasis in papillary thyroid cancer was constructed using CDR3 differences observed across clinicopathological groups. Using MiXCR, TCRdb reanalyzed the PCR reads. In this record, the V and J calls reflect TCRdb's handling and not the investigators' own analysis. Altogether some 20,000 clones are present, just over 35% being singletons, with the ten largest covering 29%. Every patient underwent thyroid surgery untreated.

The chain carries TRBV29-1 and TRBJ2-7, with 10 positions matching TRBD1. This TCR came from a female donor with papillary thyroid cancer or a benign thyroid nodule (not recorded which). Some clones in this sample may be carry-over from other donors' samples. The sequencing input was tumor tissue. CDR3 nucleotides: TGCAGCGTAACGCCGGGACAGGGGTCTCGCGAGCAGTACTTC. As protein: CSVTPGQGSREQYF.